Below are 12 T cell receptor beta chains sequenced from a single sample in a study of identical twins (dated by TCRdb to the mid-2010s). Library construction relied on 5' RACE. Sequencing relied on an Illumina HiSeq 2000. The public reads were reanalyzed by TCRdb: fastp trimming at Q25, MiXCR alignment, in-frame beta chains only. Rows with a matching CDR3 protein are joined into one entry that keeps the most common DNA and genes. The sample data list a few hundred thousand distinct CDR3 sequences, and 9.6% of these were observed just once. 2.5% to 3.5% of the sample belongs to the ten largest clones. Another study also made use of these data, one on yellow fever vaccine responses in identical twins.

Sequences were obtained from PBMCs. The source of these receptors is a woman aged 18-29 years in good health.

This clonotype was found a few times. The chain employs TRBV5-1 and TRBJ2-1, with TRBD2 identical over 15 bases. The length of the CDR3 is 16 residues. V dropped 4 bases and J dropped 8; count of bases not matched to a gene: 7. The germline V gene has CDR1 SGHRS and CDR2 YFSETQ. The CDR3 is CASSLGTSGRNDEQFF. The CDR3 DNA follows: TGCGCCAGCAGCCTGGGGACTAGCGGGAGGAACGATGAGCAGTTCTTC. The full variable domain, in which reference TRBV5-1 and TRBJ2-1 provide the parts outside the CDR3, is KAGVTQTPRYLIKTRGQQVTLSCSPISGHRSVSWYQQTPGQGLQFLFEYFSETQRNKGNFPGRFSGRQFSNSRSEMNVSTLELGDSALYLCASSLGTSGRNDEQFFGPGTRLTVL.

In this sample, this clonotype turned up a few times. The chain combines TRBV15 with TRBJ1-1; 7 bases are shared with TRBD1. The junction had 12 bases not matched to a gene; V was cut back by 5 bases and J by 6 bases. The CDR3 spans 15 residues. Germline V gene data show CDR1 as LNHNV and CDR2 as YYDKDF (reference sequence). CDR3 nucleotide sequence: TGTGCCACCAGCGGAGGGGGCGGGTGGGGGTCTGAAGCTTTCTTT. The encoded protein is CATSGGGGWGSEAFF. Full variable domain (missing parts from reference TRBV15 and TRBJ1-1): DAMVIQNPRYQVTQFGKPVTLSCSQTLNHNVMYWYQQKSSQAPKLLFHYYDKDFNNEADTPDNFQSRRPNTSFCFLDIRSPGLGDTAMYLCATSGGGGWGSEAFFGQGTRLTVV.

This clonotype was seen a few times. This chain links TRBV5-1 with TRBJ1-6; D is possibly TRBD1 (5 bases). This CDR3 is built from 15 residues. The germline V gene encodes CDR1 SGHRS and CDR2 YFSETQ. V lost 2 bases and J lost 6, with 12 bases in between. The CDR3 nucleotides read TGCGCCAGCAGCTTCAGCGGGGACCCTAATTCACCCCTCCACTTT. This gives the protein CASSFSGDPNSPLHF.

This clonotype turned up a few times. V gene TRBV27 combines with J gene TRBJ2-7; 7 positions agree with TRBD1. Germline V gene sequence: CDR1 MNHEY, CDR2 SMNVEV (reference sequence). J lost 4 bases, V lost 6 bases, and 6 bases had no gene match. The CDR3 has 13 residues. This CDR3 is CASRHTGVYEQYF. The CDR3, as DNA: TGTGCCAGCAGGCATACAGGGGTATACGAGCAGTACTTC.

The V call is TRBV3-1, the J call TRBJ2-3; D gene uncertain. CDR1 is LGHDT and CDR2 is YNNKEL in the germline V gene (reference sequence). The CDR3 is made up of 14 amino acids. V lost 0 bases, J lost 2 bases, and 6 bases lay in between. The CDR3 coding sequence is TGTGCCAGCAGCCAAGAACTAATCACAGATACGCAGTATTTT. This gives the protein CASSQELITDTQYF.

This sequence joins TRBV7-9 and TRBJ2-1; maybe TRBD2 (6 bases). Germline V gene lookup returns CDR1 SEHNR and CDR2 FQNEAQ (reference sequence). The V end was cut by 3 bases, the J end by 1 base, with 10 bases between. The CDR3 covers 15 residues. CDR3 protein: CASSFGTPSYNEQFF. The CDR3 coding sequence is TGTGCCAGCAGCTTTGGGACTCCGTCCTACAATGAGCAGTTCTTC.

This clonotype was found many times. The chain is built from TRBV29-1 and TRBJ2-3, with D possibly called TRBD1 or TRBD2 (6 bases each). The CDR3 length is 14 residues. CDR1 SQVTM and CDR2 ANQGSEA come from the germline V gene. V dropped 7 bases and J dropped 0 bases, with 14 bases sitting between them. The CDR3 is CSAERGDSTDTQYF. The CDR3 region has the DNA TGCAGCGCCGAGAGGGGGGATAGCACAGATACGCAGTATTTT.

This clonotype was counted only a few times. V gene TRBV12-3 or TRBV12-4 combines with J gene TRBJ2-5; D gene unclear. Trimming took off 5 bases at V and 4 bases at J, with 8 bases between the two ends. The CDR3 covers 12 residues. For the CDR3, the DNA is TGTGCCAGCAGTCAGCAAGGAGAGACCCAGTACTTC. It translates to CASSQQGETQYF.

This clonotype was seen more than once but under ten times. The chain recombines TRBV21-1 with TRBJ2-6; the table's D call TRBD2 went unverified against the DNA. TRBV21-1 is a recognized pseudogene. This CDR3 spans 17 amino acids. The CDR3 loop is CASSKGRISSGANVLTF. The CDR3 DNA follows: TGTGCCAGCAGCAAAGGGAGGATCAGCTCTGGGGCCAACGTCCTGACTTTC.

This clonotype was seen ten or more times. The V and J genes are TRBV10-3 and TRBJ2-4; TRBD1 agrees at 8 bases. V was clipped by 6 bases and J by 7 bases; unmatched bases: 11. The CDR3 spans 15 residues. The V gene's germline CDR1 is ENHRY and CDR2 SYGVKD. CDR3 region: CAIRKDREGDNIQYF. In nucleotides, the CDR3 is TGTGCCATCAGAAAGGACAGGGAAGGGGACAACATTCAGTACTTC.

This clonotype has at least ten counts. The V and J genes are TRBV7-2 and TRBJ2-2; tentative D call: TRBD1 (6 bases). The CDR3 covers 16 residues. Trimming pared 1 base from V and 6 bases from J, leaving 15 bases between. The V gene's germline CDR1 is SGHTA and CDR2 FQGNSA. CDR3 coding DNA: TGTGCCAGCAGCTTAGGTCTAGCAGGGGTGGCCGGGGAGCTGTTTTTT. Translated: CASSLGLAGVAGELFF.

Ten or more counts support this clonotype. The chain joins TRBV6-2 or TRBV6-3 to TRBJ2-5, with 7 nucleotides matching TRBD1. Trimming removed 5 bases from V and 5 bases from J; junction bases left unmatched: 8. The CDR3 loop spans 14 amino acids. Germline values: CDR1 MNHEY, CDR2 SVGEGT. The CDR3 DNA is TGTGCCAGCAGTGCAACAGGGGAGTGGGAGACCCAGTACTTC. Protein sequence: CASSATGEWETQYF.